One sample yielded the 4 T cell receptor beta chains listed below, sequenced in a study of CD8+CD57+ T cells in acquired aplastic anemia. CDR3 and TCR beta VDJ profiling relied on genomic DNA as the template. TCRdb processed the reads anew with MiXCR; each CDR3 protein has one entry. The sample contains approximately 130,000 distinct CDR3 sequences, about 60% of which appear only once. Whoever was chosen for sequencing had shown CD8+CD57+ cell expansion by flow cytometry. Material for sequencing was sorted CD4+, CD8+, or CD8+CD57+ T cells (not recorded which) from PBMCs. These receptors all stem from a human donor with aplastic anemia.

V gene TRBV24-1 combines with J gene TRBJ2-1, with 12 bases aligning to TRBD2. CDR1 and CDR2 from the germline V gene are KGHDR and SFDVKD. CDR3 length equals 15 residues. V shed 5 bases, J shed 8 bases, and the junction held 6 bases outside the gene matches. The CDR3 loop is CATSGLAGGGDEQFF. CDR3 DNA sequence: TGTGCCACCAGTGGCCTAGCGGGAGGGGGGGATGAGCAGTTCTTC.

This clonotype was observed a handful of times. The CDR3 sequence: CASSFGQGDEQYF. In DNA form, the CDR3 reads TGCGCCAGCAGCTTCGGACAGGGTGACGAGCAGTACTTC. This rearrangement joins TRBV5-1 to TRBJ2-7, with 8 bases lining up with TRBD1. The CDR3 is 13 residues long. V trimming: 2 bases; J trimming: 5 bases; junction bases outside the gene matches: 3. Germline CDR1 and CDR2: SGHRS and YFSETQ.

This clonotype turned up a few times. The V gene is TRBV14, the J gene TRBJ1-6; D is unclear. CDR3 size: 13 residues. In germline, CDR1 is SGHDN, CDR2 FVKESK. The germline V and J ends were trimmed by 0 bases and 9 bases, with 6 bases remaining between them. The CDR3 is CASSQDGSSPLHF. The CDR3 DNA reads TGTGCCAGCAGCCAAGATGGGTCTTCACCCCTCCACTTT.

This clonotype appeared many times. The V and J genes are TRBV5-1 and TRBJ2-7, with D uncertain. Deletions cut 0 bases from V and 0 bases from J, with 10 bases between. CDR1 and CDR2 (germline): SGHRS, YFSETQ. This CDR3 is 15 amino acids long. The CDR3 region is CASSLGQAVSYEQYF. The CDR3 DNA reads TGCGCCAGCAGCTTGGGTCAGGCGGTCTCCTACGAGCAGTACTTC. Supplemented by reference TRBV5-1 and TRBJ2-7, the full variable domain reads KAGVTQTPRYLIKTRGQQVTLSCSPISGHRSVSWYQQTPGQGLQFLFEYFSETQRNKGNFPGRFSGRQFSNSRSEMNVSTLELGDSALYLCASSLGQAVSYEQYFGPGTRLTVT.